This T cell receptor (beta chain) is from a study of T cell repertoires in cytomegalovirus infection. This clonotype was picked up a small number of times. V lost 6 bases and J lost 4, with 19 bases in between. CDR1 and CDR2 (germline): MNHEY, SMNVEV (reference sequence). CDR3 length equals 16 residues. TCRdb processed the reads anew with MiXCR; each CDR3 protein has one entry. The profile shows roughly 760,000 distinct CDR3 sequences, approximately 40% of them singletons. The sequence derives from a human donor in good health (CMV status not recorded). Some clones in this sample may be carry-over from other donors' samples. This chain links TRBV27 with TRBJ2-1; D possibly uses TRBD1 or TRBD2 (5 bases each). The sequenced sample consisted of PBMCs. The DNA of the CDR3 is TGTGCCAGCAGGGGGCTCGGGACGGGTATTTACAATGAGCAGTTCTTC. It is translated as CASRGLGTGIYNEQFF.